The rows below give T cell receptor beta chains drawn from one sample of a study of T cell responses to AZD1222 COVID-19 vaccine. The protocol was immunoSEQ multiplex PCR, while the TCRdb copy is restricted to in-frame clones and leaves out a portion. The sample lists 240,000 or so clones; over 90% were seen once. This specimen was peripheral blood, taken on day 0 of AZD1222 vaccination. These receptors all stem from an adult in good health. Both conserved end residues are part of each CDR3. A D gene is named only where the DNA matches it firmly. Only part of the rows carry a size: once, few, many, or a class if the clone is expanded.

CDR3nt: TGCGCCAGCAGCTTGTCCACTAGCGGGGGTGGAGAGCTGTTTTTT
CDR3aa: CASSLSTSGGGELFF
abundance: -
d_gene: TRBD2
v_gene: TRBV5-1
j_gene: TRBJ2-2

CDR3nt: TGTGCCTGGAGTGCCGGCGGCGGCTACACCTTC
CDR3aa: CAWSAGGGYTF
abundance: -
d_gene: -
v_gene: TRBV30
j_gene: TRBJ1-2

CDR3nt: TGTGCCAGCAGCCCCATCTCCTACGAGCAGTACTTC
CDR3aa: CASSPISYEQYF
abundance: once
d_gene: -
v_gene: TRBV7-2
j_gene: TRBJ2-7

CDR3nt: TGTGCCAGCAGCTACGGGACTAGCGGAAGATACAATGAGCAGTTCTTC
CDR3aa: CASSYGTSGRYNEQFF
abundance: -
d_gene: TRBD2
v_gene: TRBV7-3
j_gene: TRBJ2-1

CDR3nt: TGTGCCAGCAGTAGGCGGGGCACAGATACGCAGTATTTT
CDR3aa: CASSRRGTDTQYF
abundance: -
d_gene: -
v_gene: TRBV6-6
j_gene: TRBJ2-3

CDR3nt: TGTGCCAGCAGTCGCCGGGGGACTAGCGGGACTAATGAGCAGTTCTTC
CDR3aa: CASSRRGTSGTNEQFF
abundance: -
d_gene: TRBD2
v_gene: TRBV27
j_gene: TRBJ2-1

CDR3nt: TGTGCCAGCAGTTTGTTCGGGGACACCGGGGAGCTGTTTTTT
CDR3aa: CASSLFGDTGELFF
abundance: -
d_gene: -
v_gene: TRBV6-5
j_gene: TRBJ2-2

CDR3nt: TGTGCCACCAGCAGGAGGACAGGGACCGGAAACACCATATATTTT
CDR3aa: CATSRRTGTGNTIYF
abundance: few
d_gene: TRBD1
v_gene: TRBV15
j_gene: TRBJ1-3

CDR3nt: TGTGCCAGCAGCTTGCCGGGACAGGATTACAATGAGCAGTTCTTC
CDR3aa: CASSLPGQDYNEQFF
abundance: -
d_gene: TRBD1
v_gene: TRBV7-8
j_gene: TRBJ2-1

CDR3nt: TGTGCCAGCAGGGCCGAGGCCTTATATAATTCACCCCTCCACTTT
CDR3aa: CASRAEALYNSPLHF
abundance: -
d_gene: -
v_gene: TRBV6-5
j_gene: TRBJ1-6

CDR3nt: TGTGCCAGCAGCCTATATGGAGGTAGCACAGATACGCAGTATTTT
CDR3aa: CASSLYGGSTDTQYF
abundance: -
d_gene: -
v_gene: TRBV9
j_gene: TRBJ2-3

CDR3nt: TGTGCCAGCAGTGAAGGGGCGTTTGGGGCCAACGTCCTGACTTTC
CDR3aa: CASSEGAFGANVLTF
abundance: -
d_gene: -
v_gene: TRBV2
j_gene: TRBJ2-6

CDR3nt: TGTGCCGCCCGAACAGGGCGAGGAAACACCATATATTTT
CDR3aa: CAARTGRGNTIYF
abundance: -
d_gene: -
v_gene: TRBV24-1
j_gene: TRBJ1-3

CDR3nt: TGTGCCAGCAGTTTAGGTATGAAAACGCAGTATTTT
CDR3aa: CASSLGMKTQYF
abundance: -
d_gene: -
v_gene: TRBV12-3/TRBV12-4
j_gene: TRBJ2-3

CDR3nt: TGTGCCACCAGTGATTCGACGACCCGCGAGCAGTACTTC
CDR3aa: CATSDSTTREQYF
abundance: -
d_gene: -
v_gene: TRBV24-1
j_gene: TRBJ2-7

CDR3nt: TGTGCCATCAGTGACGGCGGCGGGACCGCAGATACGCAGTATTTT
CDR3aa: CAISDGGGTADTQYF
abundance: -
d_gene: -
v_gene: TRBV10-3
j_gene: TRBJ2-3

CDR3nt: TGTGCCACCAGCAGAGATCTCGACAGGGATGAAGCTTTCTTT
CDR3aa: CATSRDLDRDEAFF
abundance: -
d_gene: TRBD1
v_gene: TRBV15
j_gene: TRBJ1-1

CDR3nt: TGTGCCAGCAGGCCATACTTCAGCTCCTACAATGAGCAGTTCTTC
CDR3aa: CASRPYFSSYNEQFF
abundance: -
d_gene: -
v_gene: TRBV28
j_gene: TRBJ2-1

CDR3nt: TGCGCCAGCAGCTTGGTAGGACAGGGGGCAAGGGTGAATTCACCCCTCCACTTT
CDR3aa: CASSLVGQGARVNSPLHF
abundance: -
d_gene: TRBD1
v_gene: TRBV5-1
j_gene: TRBJ1-6

CDR3nt: TGTGCCAGCATCGTCTCGGGATTTGGAACTGAAGCTTTCTTT
CDR3aa: CASIVSGFGTEAFF
abundance: -
d_gene: -
v_gene: TRBV27
j_gene: TRBJ1-1

CDR3nt: TGTGCCAGTATAAGGGGGAATATGAACACTGAAGCTTTCTTT
CDR3aa: CASIRGNMNTEAFF
abundance: -
d_gene: -
v_gene: TRBV19
j_gene: TRBJ1-1

CDR3nt: TGTGCCAGCAGTTTCAGCGGGGAAACCACAGATACGCAGTATTTT
CDR3aa: CASSFSGETTDTQYF
abundance: -
d_gene: TRBD2
v_gene: TRBV27
j_gene: TRBJ2-3

CDR3nt: TGTGCCAGCAGCCTAGGGGGGGACAGGGTTTCTCGAAACACCATATATTTT
CDR3aa: CASSLGGDRVSRNTIYF
abundance: -
d_gene: TRBD1
v_gene: TRBV11-2
j_gene: TRBJ1-3

CDR3nt: TGCGCCAGCAGCCAAGACGGGTGGTACAATGAGCAGTTCTTC
CDR3aa: CASSQDGWYNEQFF
abundance: -
d_gene: -
v_gene: TRBV4-1
j_gene: TRBJ2-1

CDR3nt: TGTGCCAGCAGCGTAGGGGTAAGCTCCTACGAGCAGTACTTC
CDR3aa: CASSVGVSSYEQYF
abundance: -
d_gene: -
v_gene: TRBV9
j_gene: TRBJ2-7

CDR3nt: TGTGCCAGCAGCTTAGGACAAACCTATAATTCACCCCTCCACTTT
CDR3aa: CASSLGQTYNSPLHF
abundance: -
d_gene: -
v_gene: TRBV2
j_gene: TRBJ1-6

CDR3nt: TGTGCCAGCTTATTTTCGGGTGAGCAGTACTTC
CDR3aa: CASLFSGEQYF
abundance: -
d_gene: -
v_gene: TRBV6-5
j_gene: TRBJ2-7

CDR3nt: TGTGCCAGCAGCCGACGGGCAATGAACACTGAAGCTTTCTTT
CDR3aa: CASSRRAMNTEAFF
abundance: -
d_gene: -
v_gene: TRBV2
j_gene: TRBJ1-1

CDR3nt: TGTGCCAGCAGGACGACAGGGGGAACTAATGAGGGAAAACTGTTTTTT
CDR3aa: CASRTTGGTNEGKLFF
abundance: -
d_gene: TRBD1
v_gene: TRBV7-9
j_gene: TRBJ1-4

CDR3nt: TGTGCCAGCAGCCTGGTTTCGGGTCCCTATGGCTACACCTTC
CDR3aa: CASSLVSGPYGYTF
abundance: -
d_gene: -
v_gene: TRBV7-9
j_gene: TRBJ1-2

CDR3nt: TGTGCCAGCAGCTTAGGAGGGAGGGCCGAGGACTTC
CDR3aa: CASSLGGRAEDF
abundance: -
d_gene: TRBD2
v_gene: TRBV7-9
j_gene: TRBJ2-7

CDR3nt: TGTGCCAGCAGCTTGCGGACCACAGGGAGCCACGAGCAGTACTTC
CDR3aa: CASSLRTTGSHEQYF
abundance: -
d_gene: -
v_gene: TRBV11-2
j_gene: TRBJ2-7

CDR3nt: TGTGCCAGCAGCCCCGTAGGGTCCATTGAGCAGTTCTTC
CDR3aa: CASSPVGSIEQFF
abundance: -
d_gene: -
v_gene: TRBV7-3
j_gene: TRBJ2-1

CDR3nt: TGTGCCAGCAGCGTAGTAGGTGGTTGGGATGAGCAGTTCTTC
CDR3aa: CASSVVGGWDEQFF
abundance: -
d_gene: -
v_gene: TRBV9
j_gene: TRBJ2-1

CDR3nt: TGTGCCAGCAGCCAAGGCCCGGGGGGGCGCTCCTACAATGAGCAGTTCTTC
CDR3aa: CASSQGPGGRSYNEQFF
abundance: -
d_gene: TRBD2
v_gene: TRBV4-2
j_gene: TRBJ2-1

CDR3nt: TGTGCCAGCAGCGTAGACGGCTTATATGAAGCTTTCTTT
CDR3aa: CASSVDGLYEAFF
abundance: -
d_gene: -
v_gene: TRBV9
j_gene: TRBJ1-1

CDR3nt: TGTGCCAGTAGTGGGGGGACCCTTTACGAGCAGTACTTC
CDR3aa: CASSGGTLYEQYF
abundance: -
d_gene: -
v_gene: TRBV19
j_gene: TRBJ2-7

CDR3nt: TGCGCCAGCAGCTTGGATGGCAGGAACACTGAAGCTTTCTTT
CDR3aa: CASSLDGRNTEAFF
abundance: few
d_gene: -
v_gene: TRBV5-1
j_gene: TRBJ1-1

CDR3nt: TGTGCCAGCAGTGAATGGGGGGTCCCTGAAGCTTTCTTT
CDR3aa: CASSEWGVPEAFF
abundance: -
d_gene: -
v_gene: TRBV2
j_gene: TRBJ1-1

CDR3nt: TGTGCCAGCAGCTTCGCTAGCGGGATGGCAGATACGCAGTATTTT
CDR3aa: CASSFASGMADTQYF
abundance: once
d_gene: TRBD2
v_gene: TRBV7-9
j_gene: TRBJ2-3

CDR3nt: TGTGCCAGCAGCCGGGGTCTGGCCGTCGGAAACACCATATATTTT
CDR3aa: CASSRGLAVGNTIYF
abundance: once
d_gene: -
v_gene: TRBV2
j_gene: TRBJ1-3

CDR3nt: TGTGCCAGCAGCAGGGGGACAGAACCCTACAATGAGCAGTTCTTC
CDR3aa: CASSRGTEPYNEQFF
abundance: -
d_gene: TRBD1
v_gene: TRBV5-4
j_gene: TRBJ2-1

CDR3nt: TGTGCCAGCAGCTTAAGCAGCTCCTACGAGCAGTACTTC
CDR3aa: CASSLSSSYEQYF
abundance: -
d_gene: -
v_gene: TRBV7-9
j_gene: TRBJ2-7

CDR3nt: TGTGCCAGCAGTTACTCCGTAGACTTTCAGCCCCAGCATTTT
CDR3aa: CASSYSVDFQPQHF
abundance: -
d_gene: -
v_gene: TRBV6-2/TRBV6-3
j_gene: TRBJ1-5

CDR3nt: TGCGCCAGCAGAGCCTCTTCAGGGTGGAGCGGAGATACGCAGTATTTT
CDR3aa: CASRASSGWSGDTQYF
abundance: -
d_gene: -
v_gene: TRBV10-2
j_gene: TRBJ2-3

CDR3nt: TGTGCCATTACAGGGAGCTCCTATAATTCACCCCTCCACTTT
CDR3aa: CAITGSSYNSPLHF
abundance: -
d_gene: -
v_gene: TRBV28
j_gene: TRBJ1-6